This TCR beta chain was observed in a study of beta chain features in type 1 diabetes. This CDR3 is built from 13 residues. Germline lookup yields CDR1 MRHNA and CDR2 SNTAGT. V gave up 3 bases and J gave up 7 bases, with 9 bases separating them. As every portion of the isolated RNA was reverse transcribed, the sequencing read expressed TCRB transcripts. The method was immunoSEQ multiplex PCR; TCRdb's version includes in-frame clones alone and lacks a portion of them. The profile shows some 400,000 clones, around 16% of them singletons. This clone was seen only a few times. This chain uses TRBV6-4 with TRBJ2-2, with D unresolved. The clonotype originates from a young woman in good health. Input material: naive CD4+ T cells from blood. CDR3 nucleotides: TGTGCCAGCAGTGATAACGGTTTCGGGGAGCTGTTTTTT. This codes for CASSDNGFGELFF.